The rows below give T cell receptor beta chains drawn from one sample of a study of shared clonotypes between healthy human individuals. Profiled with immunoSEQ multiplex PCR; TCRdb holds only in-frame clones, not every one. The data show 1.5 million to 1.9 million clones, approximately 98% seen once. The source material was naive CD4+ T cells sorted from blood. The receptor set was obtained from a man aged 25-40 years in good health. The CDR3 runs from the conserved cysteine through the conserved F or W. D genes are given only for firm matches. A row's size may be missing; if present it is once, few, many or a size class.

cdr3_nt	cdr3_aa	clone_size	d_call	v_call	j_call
TGTGCCAGCAGCACTGACAGGGATCAGCCCCAGCATTTT	CASSTDRDQPQHF	.	TRBD1	TRBV6-1	TRBJ1-5
TGCGCCAGCAGCCAAGACCCGGGAAAAGGGTCCTACGAGCAGTACTTC	CASSQDPGKGSYEQYF	.	.	TRBV4-1	TRBJ2-7
TGTGCCAGCAGCCTCTCTCCCGGGACAGGGGTGCACGAGCAGTACTTC	CASSLSPGTGVHEQYF	.	TRBD1	TRBV9	TRBJ2-7
TGCGCCAGCAGCCAAACACTAGCAGCATCCAACGAGCAGTACTTC	CASSQTLAASNEQYF	.	.	TRBV4-3	TRBJ2-7
TGCGCCAGCAGCACGACTAGCGGGAGCTACGAGCAGTACTTC	CASSTTSGSYEQYF	.	TRBD2	TRBV5-1	TRBJ2-7
TGTGCCAGCAGCAAGGTAGTGACTAGCGGGAAGGATAATGAGCAGTTCTTC	CASSKVVTSGKDNEQFF	.	TRBD2	TRBV9	TRBJ2-1
TGTGCCAGCAGCTTGGAGGCGGCGACCACAGATACGCAGTATTTT	CASSLEAATTDTQYF	.	.	TRBV5-5	TRBJ2-3
TGTGCCAGCAGTTTAGGGCAGTTTCCCTACAATGAGCAGTTCTTC	CASSLGQFPYNEQFF	.	.	TRBV27	TRBJ2-1
TGTGCCCCTTTATCTTCTAGCACAGATACGCAGTATTTT	CAPLSSSTDTQYF	.	.	TRBV15	TRBJ2-3
TGTGCCACCAGCAGAGATCCCCCCGGACTAGCGGGGGGCGAGCAGTACTTC	CATSRDPPGLAGGEQYF	.	TRBD2	TRBV15	TRBJ2-7
TGTGCCAGCAGTTTAGACAGGGCGAACACCGGGGAGCTGTTTTTT	CASSLDRANTGELFF	.	TRBD1	TRBV6-6	TRBJ2-2
TGTGCCAGCAGCTTAGTTCGGCTAGCGGGAGGGCCTACGGCCAAAAACATTCAGTACTTC	CASSLVRLAGGPTAKNIQYF	.	TRBD2	TRBV7-8	TRBJ2-4
TGTGCCAGTAGTCCTGCCCCAGGCCACCAGCATTTT	CASSPAPGHQHF	.	.	TRBV19	TRBJ1-5
TGTGCCACCAGCCGGGCTCTAGCGGAGCCCTCCTACGAGCAGTACTTC	CATSRALAEPSYEQYF	.	TRBD2	TRBV15	TRBJ2-7
TGCGCCAGCAGTGATGGGCTAGCGGGAGTAGATGAGCAGTTCTTC	CASSDGLAGVDEQFF	.	TRBD2	TRBV10-1	TRBJ2-1
TGTGCCAGCACTGTGGGGGGAGCAGGCGCTGAAGCTTTCTTT	CASTVGGAGAEAFF	.	.	TRBV6-1	TRBJ1-1
TGCGCCAGCAGCTTGGATAGGATGGATCAGCCCCAGCATTTT	CASSLDRMDQPQHF	.	.	TRBV5-1	TRBJ1-5
TGTGCCAGCTCACCCCCGGGACAGGAGTACGAGCAGTACTTC	CASSPPGQEYEQYF	once	TRBD1	TRBV18	TRBJ2-7
TGCGCCAGCAGCCAAGACACCCGGACTAGCGGACCCTACGAGCAGTACTTC	CASSQDTRTSGPYEQYF	once	TRBD2	TRBV4-1	TRBJ2-7
TGTGCCAGCAGTCCCGTCCAGGGGGCCACCGGGGAGCTGTTTTTT	CASSPVQGATGELFF	.	TRBD1	TRBV27	TRBJ2-2
TGTGCCAGCAGTTACCGGGCGCGAGGTCCAGAGACCCAGTACTTC	CASSYRARGPETQYF	.	.	TRBV6-6	TRBJ2-5
TGTGCCAGCAGCCTGGGGGCGGGGCAACTAGCGGGAGTTCTCTACGAGCAGTACTTC	CASSLGAGQLAGVLYEQYF	.	TRBD2	TRBV5-5	TRBJ2-7
TGTGCCAGCTCACCACTGGGGCAGGAAACTGAAGCTTTCTTT	CASSPLGQETEAFF	.	.	TRBV18	TRBJ1-1
TGTGCCAGTAGTATAAGGGTCTCCTACGAGCAGTACTTC	CASSIRVSYEQYF	.	.	TRBV19	TRBJ2-7
TGTGCCAGCAGTTTACCGACAGGGGGCTACGGTGAAGCTTTCTTT	CASSLPTGGYGEAFF	.	TRBD1	TRBV28	TRBJ1-1
TGTGCCATCAGTGCGGGCAGGGGAGGTACTAATGAAAAACTGTTTTTT	CAISAGRGGTNEKLFF	.	.	TRBV10-3	TRBJ1-4
TGTGCCAGCAGCTTGTTTGGCAGCGGGAGTATAACAGATACGCAGTATTTT	CASSLFGSGSITDTQYF	.	TRBD2	TRBV5-8	TRBJ2-3
TGTGCCAGCAGCCGCCTTGGGCCGGAAGAGACCCAGTACTTC	CASSRLGPEETQYF	once	.	TRBV7-2	TRBJ2-5
TGTGCCAGCAGCCTGGACAGGGGAAATGGCTACACCTTC	CASSLDRGNGYTF	.	TRBD1	TRBV28	TRBJ1-2
TGTGCCAGCAGCTTCGGATTGAGCGGGGGGAATGAGCAGTTCTTC	CASSFGLSGGNEQFF	.	TRBD2	TRBV7-9	TRBJ2-1
TGTGCCAGCAGCTTTGACTTTTCCCCGGGACTCCGTCCCTACGAGCAGTACTTC	CASSFDFSPGLRPYEQYF	.	.	TRBV7-8	TRBJ2-7
TGTGCCAGCAGCCCGGGACTAGCGGGATCGGACACCGGGGAGCTGTTTTTT	CASSPGLAGSDTGELFF	.	TRBD2	TRBV5-5	TRBJ2-2
TGTGCCAGCAGCGTAGCGGGATTTACCTACGAGCAGTACTTC	CASSVAGFTYEQYF	.	.	TRBV9	TRBJ2-7
TGCGCCAGCAGGGGTTATGAGCAGTTCTTC	CASRGYEQFF	.	.	TRBV5-1	TRBJ2-1
TGCAGCGTTTCAGAGCCCGGCGAGCAGTACTTC	CSVSEPGEQYF	.	.	TRBV29-1	TRBJ2-7
TGTGCCAGCAGCCCGCATGAGGCGACGGTAGCTTTCTTT	CASSPHEATVAFF	.	.	TRBV14	TRBJ1-1
TGTGCCAGCAGGACCATCTTAAGGAAAAACAACAATGAGCAGTTCTTC	CASRTILRKNNNEQFF	once	.	TRBV28	TRBJ2-1
TGTGCCAGCAGAATGACAGGCACCTCCTACGAGCAGTACTTC	CASRMTGTSYEQYF	once	.	TRBV6-1	TRBJ2-7
TGTGCCAGCAGCATGGCCGGGGACAAACCCCACTACGAGCAGTACTTC	CASSMAGDKPHYEQYF	.	.	TRBV21-1	TRBJ2-7
TGTGCCAGCAGGCATGGGAACAATGAGCAGTTCTTC	CASRHGNNEQFF	.	.	TRBV11-1	TRBJ2-1
TGCGCCAGCAGCCTCCCCGAGGGGAGGACAGATACGCAGTATTTT	CASSLPEGRTDTQYF	.	.	TRBV5-1	TRBJ2-3
TGCAGCGTTGAAGAAGTAGGTTTCTATGGCTACACCTTC	CSVEEVGFYGYTF	.	.	TRBV29-1	TRBJ1-2
TGCGCCAGCAGCCTCAACCCAACCAGGGGATCCTACAATGAGCAGTTCTTC	CASSLNPTRGSYNEQFF	.	.	TRBV5-1	TRBJ2-1
TGTGCCAGCAGTTCACCCTCTGGGGCCGCCTATGGCTACACCTTC	CASSSPSGAAYGYTF	.	.	TRBV6-5	TRBJ1-2
TGTGCCAGCAGCAAAATACCCGGGACAGGGAATACCTACGAGCAGTACTTC	CASSKIPGTGNTYEQYF	.	TRBD1	TRBV5-4	TRBJ2-7
TGTGCCAGCAGCTTGGTTCAAGAGACCCAGTACTTC	CASSLVQETQYF	.	.	TRBV5-6	TRBJ2-5
TGCAGCGTTGGAAAGTCCCTGGGGGGATACTACGAGCAGTACTTC	CSVGKSLGGYYEQYF	.	.	TRBV29-1	TRBJ2-7